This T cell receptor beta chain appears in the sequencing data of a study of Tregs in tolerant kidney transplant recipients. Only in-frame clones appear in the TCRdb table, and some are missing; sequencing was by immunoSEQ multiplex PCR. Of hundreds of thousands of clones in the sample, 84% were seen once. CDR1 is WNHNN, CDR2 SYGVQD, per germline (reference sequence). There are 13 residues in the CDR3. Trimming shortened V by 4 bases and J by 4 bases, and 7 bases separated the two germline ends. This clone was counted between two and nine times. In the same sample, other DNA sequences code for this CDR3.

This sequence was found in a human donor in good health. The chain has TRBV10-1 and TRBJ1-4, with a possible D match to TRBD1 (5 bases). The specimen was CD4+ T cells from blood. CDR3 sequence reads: CASSGQGNEKLFF. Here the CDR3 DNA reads TGCGCCAGCAGTGGTCAGGGTAATGAAAAACTGTTTTTT.